This TCR beta chain stems from a study of early stage breast cancer tumors. Whole-study context: Average read coverage per sample was 9.5 to 10-fold.

General study results and limits: Enriched TCRB sequences shared across patients were mostly commonly generated sequences.

About 17-50 mg of tumor tissue was diced per sample. On this clone itself: Antigen: not known.

Measured with immunoSEQ multiplex PCR; TCRdb has only the in-frame clones, and not every one. The sample holds under 14,000 clones, around 72% seen once. Germline CDR1 and CDR2: SGHAT and FQNNGV. The V segment lost 4 bases and the J segment 4 bases; nucleotides outside the gene matches: 1. This CDR3 has 14 amino acids. This receptor was identified in a person aged 70 to 85 with breast cancer. Sequencing was carried out using breast tumor tissue. This chain joins TRBV11-2 and TRBJ2-3, with 11 bases aligning to TRBD2. In nucleotides, the CDR3 is TGTGCCAGCAGCTCACTAGCGGGGGCAGATACGCAGTATTTT. Translation gives CASSSLAGADTQYF.